This TCR beta chain was sequenced in a study of response to subunit inactivated influenza vaccine. Study-level results: That few new T cells are recruited by each seasonal influenza vaccination was the authors' suggestion.

One entry per CDR3 protein results from TCRdb running MiXCR on the RT-PCR reads. Among some 500,000 distinct CDR3 sequences listed, more than 15% were seen once. Germline assignment: CDR1 LNHDA and CDR2 SQIVND (reference sequence). V shed 3 bases and J shed 8 bases, with 20 bases lying between them. This CDR3 is 15 amino acids long. Note on this clonotype: Its antigen is still unknown.

The chain combines TRBV19 with TRBJ2-7; weak D call: TRBD2 (6 bases). The sequence was obtained from a man aged 50 to 69 who received an inactivated influenza vaccine. This sample comprised CD4+ T cells sorted from PBMCs, obtained about 23 months after vaccination. The CDR3 DNA reads TGTGCCAGTAGTATGACGGAGGGGTCCAGATCCCAGCAGTACTTC. Its translation is CASSMTEGSRSQQYF.